This T cell receptor beta chain was identified during a study of shared clonotypes between healthy human individuals. Notes on the study in general: The study sampled only blood, and tissue repertoires likely differ. A handful of donors had around 5.5% of their naive CD4 clonotypes in common. Though the depth was large, rarefaction showed that sorted-subset sequencing was incomplete.

A single count supports this clone. What it binds is not known. CDR1 and CDR2 from the germline V gene are SGHKS and YYEKEE (reference sequence). This CDR3 has 13 amino acids. Deletions cut 2 bases from V and 5 bases from J, with 8 bases between. Assay: immunoSEQ multiplex PCR; the TCRdb copy retains only in-frame clones and omits some. The table includes about 770,000 clones, 55% to 80% detected once. The sequence derives from a woman in her twenties or thirties in good health. The chain has TRBV5-5 and TRBJ2-1, with D perhaps matching TRBD2 (6 bases). Sequenced: memory CD4+ T cells sorted from blood. The subset is: CD45RA-negative fraction. In DNA form, the CDR3 reads TGTGCCAGCAGCTTTAGCGGAGACAATGAGCAGTTCTTC. Translation gives CASSFSGDNEQFF.